Following are 18 T cell receptor beta chains from one sample sequenced in a study of response to subunit inactivated influenza vaccine. TCRdb re-analysed the RT-PCR reads in MiXCR, keeping a single row per CDR3 protein. Of just over 300,000 distinct CDR3 sequences in the sample, roughly 22% were seen once. This specimen was PBMCs from blood, taken about 20 months after vaccination. The receptors were gathered from a man between 50 and 70 years old who received an inactivated influenza vaccine.

The chain couples TRBV10-3 to TRBJ2-1; no reliable D call. CDR3 length: 13 residues. V was trimmed by 5 bases and J by 1 base, leaving 6 bases between them. Germline V gene sequence: CDR1 ENHRY, CDR2 SYGVKD. As DNA, the CDR3 is TGTGCCATCAGTCTTTTTTCCTACAATGAGCAGTTCTTC. It encodes CAISLFSYNEQFF.

This clonotype was seen a single time. This clone may be a read error of a much larger clone one base away. The chain links TRBV25-1 to TRBJ2-3, with 9 nucleotides matching TRBD1. The CDR3 runs to 14 residues. Germline lookup yields CDR1 MGHDK and CDR2 SYGVNS. The chain's CDR3 is CAGSKGTGTDTQYF. In nucleotides, the CDR3 is TGTGCCGGCAGTAAAGGGACAGGGACAGATACGCAGTATTTT.

The genes are TRBV5-5 and TRBJ2-5; 10 bases fit TRBD2. J was trimmed by 2 bases and V by 0 bases; bases with no gene match: 7. Germline assignment: CDR1 SGHKS and CDR2 YYEKEE (reference sequence). CDR3 size: 17 residues. The CDR3 loop is CASSLGSSGGTQETQYF. In DNA, the CDR3 is TGTGCCAGCAGCTTGGGGAGTAGCGGGGGGACACAAGAGACCCAGTACTTC. The full variable domain, completed using reference TRBV5-5 and TRBJ2-5, is DAGVTQSPTHLIKTRGQQVTLRCSPISGHKSVSWYQQVLGQGPQFIFQYYEKEERGRGNFPDRFSARQFPNYSSELNVNALLLGDSALYLCASSLGSSGGTQETQYFGPGTRLLVL.

The chain uses TRBV28 and TRBJ2-7; maybe TRBD1 (5 bases). Germline assignment: CDR1 MDHEN and CDR2 SYDVKM. V dropped 2 bases and J dropped 1 base, with 12 bases sitting between them. The CDR3 contains 15 residues. The CDR3 here is CASSLVQGSSYEQYF. CDR3 DNA sequence: TGTGCCAGCAGTTTAGTCCAGGGATCATCCTACGAGCAGTACTTC.

This rearrangement joins TRBV27 to TRBJ2-2, with no clear D. From germline, CDR1 is MNHEY and CDR2 SMNVEV (reference sequence). With 6 bases removed from V and 7 bases from J, the gap between germline ends came to 9 bases. The CDR3 contains 12 residues. CDR3 loop: CASSSRLGELFF. The CDR3 region has the DNA TGTGCCAGCAGCTCACGGCTCGGGGAGCTGTTTTTT.

The table lists this clonotype with a few counts. This sequence joins TRBV24-1 and TRBJ2-1; tentative D call: TRBD2 (5 bases). V was cut by 6 bases and J by 9 bases, with 14 bases left in between. The CDR3 is 13 residues long. Germline V lookup: CDR1 KGHDR, CDR2 SFDVKD. In nucleotides, the CDR3 is TGTGCCACCAGTTCAACGGGATTCGGTGAGCAGTTCTTC. This sequence encodes CATSSTGFGEQFF.

In its sample, this clonotype was seen a few times. The V call is TRBV10-3, the J call TRBJ2-5; no reliable D call. The length of the CDR3 is 12 residues. CDR1 is ENHRY and CDR2 is SYGVKD in the germline V gene. Trimming pared 3 bases from V and 5 bases from J, leaving 7 bases between. CDR3 sequence: CAISEGGETQYF. For the CDR3, the DNA is TGTGCCATCAGTGAAGGTGGGGAGACCCAGTACTTC.

J is TRBJ1-3 and V is TRBV7-2, with D maybe TRBD1 (5 bases). Germline CDR1 reads SGHTA; CDR2 reads FQGNSA. CDR3 size: 16 residues. Trimming shortened V by 2 bases and J by 0 bases, and 11 bases separated the two germline ends. The CDR3, as DNA: TGTGCCAGCAGCTTACGTGGGGGGATCTCTGGAAACACCATATATTTT. Protein product: CASSLRGGISGNTIYF.

This clonotype appeared many times. The chain joins TRBV4-1 to TRBJ1-2; D not resolved. Trimming shortened V by 1 base and J by 4 bases, and 10 bases separated the two germline ends. Germline CDR1 is MGHRA and CDR2 is YSYEKL. This CDR3 has 14 amino acids. The CDR3 protein is CASSQVFSFYGYTF. The DNA for the CDR3 is TGCGCCAGCAGCCAAGTATTTAGCTTCTATGGCTACACCTTC.

This clonotype appeared a few times. V is TRBV7-9 and J is TRBJ1-4; tentatively, D is TRBD1 (6 bases). The length of the CDR3 is 15 residues. Germline lookup yields CDR1 SEHNR and CDR2 FQNEAQ (reference sequence). Trimming pared 5 bases from V and 8 bases from J, leaving 18 bases between. The CDR3 nucleotides are TGTGCCAGCAGCGTACCCGGGACAAGGAGCGAAAAACTGTTTTTT. Translating it yields CASSVPGTRSEKLFF. Together with reference TRBV7-9 and TRBJ1-4, the CDR3 gives the full variable domain: DTGVSQNPRHKITKRGQNVTFRCDPISEHNRLYWYRQTLGQGPEFLTYFQNEAQLEKSRLLSDRFSAERPKGSFSTLEIQRTEQGDSAMYLCASSVPGTRSEKLFFGSGTQLSVL.

The rearrangement joins TRBV5-1 to TRBJ2-3; 12 nucleotides line up with TRBD2. The junction had 5 bases not matched to a gene; V was cut back by 4 bases and J by 2 bases. CDR1 is SGHRS, CDR2 YFSETQ, per germline. The CDR3 totals 16 residues. This chain's CDR3 is CASSPRTSGVTDTQYF. The CDR3 DNA is TGCGCCAGCAGCCCACGGACTAGCGGGGTCACAGATACGCAGTATTTT. Drawing the rest from reference TRBV5-1 and TRBJ2-3, the complete variable domain is KAGVTQTPRYLIKTRGQQVTLSCSPISGHRSVSWYQQTPGQGLQFLFEYFSETQRNKGNFPGRFSGRQFSNSRSEMNVSTLELGDSALYLCASSPRTSGVTDTQYFGPGTRLTVL.

This clonotype occurred a few times. The rearrangement joins TRBV5-5 to TRBJ1-4; D is unclear. The germline CDR1 and CDR2 sequences are SGHKS and YYEKEE (reference sequence). This CDR3 is 16 amino acids long. V was clipped by 2 bases and J by 7 bases, with 18 bases between them. DNA of the CDR3: TGTGCCAGCAGCTTACCCGGACTCCCGCGGGGTGAAAAACTGTTTTTT. Its translation: CASSLPGLPRGEKLFF.

The rearrangement uses TRBV7-9 and TRBJ1-1; weak D call: TRBD1 (6 bases). Per the germline V gene, CDR1 is SEHNR and CDR2 is FQNEAQ (reference sequence). The CDR3 contains 14 residues. The ends were cut back, 0 bases at V and 7 bases at J, with 12 bases in the middle. Here the CDR3 DNA reads TGTGCCAGCAGCTTAGCCCACAGGGATGGTGAAGCTTTCTTT. This codes for CASSLAHRDGEAFF.

This clonotype was observed a handful of times. The chain joins TRBV28 to TRBJ1-6, with 8 bases fitting TRBD1. J lost 18 bases, V lost 6 bases, and 10 bases had no gene match. CDR1 and CDR2 (germline): MDHEN, SYDVKM. There are 12 residues in the CDR3. The CDR3 nucleotides read TGTGCCAGCAGCCCGGACAGGGTGGGGAACCACTTT. Its protein is CASSPDRVGNHF. Drawing the rest from reference TRBV28 and TRBJ1-6, the complete variable domain is DVKVTQSSRYLVKRTGEKVFLECVQDMDHENMFWYRQDPGLGLRLIYFSYDVKMKEKGDIPEGYSVSREKKERFSLILESASTNQTSMYLCASSPDRVGNHFGNGTRLTVT.

This clonotype was found a few times. The chain uses TRBV5-1 and TRBJ1-2, with 9 positions matching TRBD1. The V and J ends lost 4 bases and 0 bases, in that order; junction bases with no gene match: 16. The CDR3 runs 19 residues. The germline V gene encodes CDR1 SGHRS and CDR2 YFSETQ. CDR3 in DNA: TGCGCCAGCAGCGCTAGACAGCTATGGACAGGGGCCGCTAACTATGGCTACACCTTC. Residues: CASSARQLWTGAANYGYTF. The variable domain in full, with the rest retrieved from reference TRBV5-1 and TRBJ1-2, is KAGVTQTPRYLIKTRGQQVTLSCSPISGHRSVSWYQQTPGQGLQFLFEYFSETQRNKGNFPGRFSGRQFSNSRSEMNVSTLELGDSALYLCASSARQLWTGAANYGYTFGSGTRLTVV.

This clonotype was seen more than once but under ten times. V is TRBV29-1 and J is TRBJ2-2, with D possibly TRBD1 on 6 matching bases. Germline V lookup: CDR1 SQVTM, CDR2 ANQGSEA. V lost 0 bases, J lost 4 bases, and 12 bases lay in between. This CDR3 has 15 residues. This CDR3 is CSVEDAGAGTGELFF. In DNA, the CDR3 is TGCAGCGTTGAAGACGCAGGGGCGGGCACCGGGGAGCTGTTTTTT.

This rearrangement joins TRBV11-1 to TRBJ2-7; 7 bases are a match to TRBD2. The V and J ends lost 2 bases and 3 bases, in that order; junction bases with no gene match: 7. The CDR3 covers 15 residues. The V gene's germline CDR1 is SGHAT and CDR2 FQDESV (reference sequence). For the CDR3, the DNA is TGTGCCAGCAGCTTATTACGCGGGGGATTCTACGAGCAGTACTTC. Translating it yields CASSLLRGGFYEQYF.

This chain uses TRBV28 with TRBJ2-3, with D possibly being TRBD2 (6 bases). This CDR3 contains 15 residues. The germline CDR1 and CDR2 sequences are MDHEN and SYDVKM. V gave up 2 bases and J gave up 4 bases, with 13 bases separating them. The CDR3 spells CASSLRGEAPDTQYF. CDR3 nucleotide sequence: TGTGCCAGCAGTTTAAGAGGGGAGGCCCCAGATACGCAGTATTTT. The full variable domain, with the rest looked up from reference TRBV28 and TRBJ2-3, is DVKVTQSSRYLVKRTGEKVFLECVQDMDHENMFWYRQDPGLGLRLIYFSYDVKMKEKGDIPEGYSVSREKKERFSLILESASTNQTSMYLCASSLRGEAPDTQYFGPGTRLTVL.